These T cell receptor beta chains were read from a single sample in a study of T cell repertoires in cytomegalovirus infection. Antigen specificity for these receptors is unknown. In TCRdb, the reads were re-called with MiXCR into one record per CDR3 protein. The repertoire holds fewer than 900,000 distinct CDR3 sequences, with about 29% as singletons. Sequenced material: cultured CD8+ T cells from PBMCs, taken from culture after CMV antigen stimulation. The source is a human donor in good health (CMV status not recorded). Some clones in this sample may be carry-over from other donors' samples. The CDR3 runs from the conserved cysteine through the conserved F or W. A D gene is named only where the DNA matches it firmly. Clone size is stated in some rows and not others, as once, few, many or a class when expanded.

J,size,V,D,CDR3,DNA
TRBJ1-3,few,TRBV14,-,CASSPGLGTGNTIYF,TGTGCCAGCAGCCCCGGTTTGGGTACTGGAAACACCATATATTTT
TRBJ2-5,many,TRBV7-2,TRBD2,CASSFLGGAGETQYF,TGTGCCAGCAGCTTTCTCGGGGGGGCCGGCGAGACCCAGTACTTC
TRBJ2-1,few,TRBV6-4,TRBD2,CASSEALAGNEQFF,TGTGCCAGCAGTGAGGCCCTAGCGGGTAATGAGCAGTTCTTC
TRBJ1-1,-,TRBV6-6,TRBD1,CASSYPPNRGPEAFF,TGTGCCAGCAGTTACCCACCGAACAGGGGCCCTGAAGCTTTCTTT
TRBJ1-5,many,TRBV6-6,-,CASSSGTSNQPQHF,TGTGCCAGCAGCTCCGGGACGAGCAATCAGCCCCAGCATTTT
TRBJ1-2,many,TRBV7-9,-,CASSLGAGQGGYTF,TGTGCCAGCAGCTTGGGAGCAGGGCAGGGCGGCTACACCTTC
TRBJ1-1,-,TRBV12-3/TRBV12-4,-,CASRLGPRNTEAFF,TGTGCCAGCAGATTAGGACCGAGGAACACTGAAGCTTTCTTT
TRBJ1-5,few,TRBV28,-,CASSLLGASNQPQHF,TGTGCCAGCAGTTTATTGGGGGCGAGCAATCAGCCCCAGCATTTT
TRBJ2-2,few,TRBV7-8,-,CASSLWSLTDTGELFF,TGTGCCAGCAGCTTATGGAGCCTAACCGACACCGGGGAGCTGTTTTTT
TRBJ2-5,few,TRBV18,-,CASSPFVIGTQETQYF,TGTGCCAGCTCACCATTCGTTATCGGGACCCAAGAGACCCAGTACTTC
TRBJ1-1,-,TRBV12-3/TRBV12-4,-,CASSLGAVGTEAFF,TGTGCCAGCAGTCTAGGAGCCGTGGGCACTGAAGCTTTCTTT
TRBJ1-1,few,TRBV2,-,CASSEQGVTMNTEAFF,TGTGCCAGCAGTGAACAGGGCGTCACCATGAACACTGAAGCTTTCTTT
TRBJ2-1,many,TRBV6-2/TRBV6-3,TRBD2,CASRGTSGVVRQFF,TGTGCCAGCCGTGGGACTAGCGGGGTTGTGCGGCAGTTCTTC
TRBJ1-1,few,TRBV7-9,-,CASRTFVGGNTEAFF,TGTGCCAGCAGGACATTTGTTGGCGGGAACACTGAAGCTTTCTTT
TRBJ2-1,few,TRBV12-3/TRBV12-4,TRBD2,CASSVTSATSSGNEQFF,TGTGCCAGCAGTGTCACCTCCGCGACTAGCTCTGGCAATGAGCAGTTCTTC
TRBJ2-3,once,TRBV29-1,-,CSGGQGRGTDTQYF,TGCAGCGGTGGTCAGGGACGTGGCACAGATACGCAGTATTTT
TRBJ1-6,-,TRBV27,-,CASSFLQGGSPLHF,TGTGCCAGCAGTTTTTTACAGGGTGGGTCACCCCTCCACTTT
TRBJ2-2,few,TRBV7-6,TRBD1,CASSSLDRGQVGELFF,TGTGCCAGCAGCTCATTAGACAGGGGGCAGGTCGGGGAGCTGTTTTTT
TRBJ1-1,many,TRBV7-9,TRBD1,CASIGKGADTEAFF,TGTGCCAGCATTGGTAAGGGGGCAGACACTGAAGCTTTCTTT
TRBJ1-1,few,TRBV5-1,-,CASSEQGVGTEAFF,TGCGCCAGCAGCGAACAGGGAGTAGGGACTGAAGCTTTCTTT
TRBJ2-7,-,TRBV5-8,-,CASSFDIPYEQYF,TGTGCCAGCAGCTTCGACATCCCCTACGAGCAGTACTTC
TRBJ2-3,-,TRBV25-1,TRBD2,CATAGGGTDTQYF,TGTGCCACCGCGGGGGGTGGCACAGATACGCAGTATTTT
TRBJ1-1,few,TRBV7-6,TRBD1,CASSLFGQASSRPTTEAFF,TGTGCCAGCAGCTTGTTCGGACAGGCATCATCCAGGCCTACCACTGAAGCTTTCTTT
TRBJ2-2,-,TRBV2,-,CARGAPNTGELFF,TGTGCCAGGGGGGCGCCGAACACCGGGGAGCTGTTTTTT
TRBJ1-2,-,TRBV12-3/TRBV12-4,-,CASSWGRRSGYTF,TGTGCCAGCAGCTGGGGACGGAGAAGTGGCTACACCTTC
TRBJ1-3,few,TRBV19,-,CASRDSRGPSSGNTIYF,TGTGCCAGTAGGGACAGCAGAGGACCGAGCTCTGGAAACACCATATATTTT
TRBJ1-6,-,TRBV10-3,-,CAIRERRLAGNYNSPLHF,TGTGCCATCAGGGAAAGACGATTGGCCGGGAACTATAATTCACCCCTCCACTTT
TRBJ1-2,-,TRBV19,-,CASSLHLTGLNGYTF,TGTGCCAGTAGCCTACACCTAACAGGGCTTAATGGCTACACCTTC
TRBJ2-5,-,TRBV5-4,TRBD2,CASSWGGRRLRETQYF,TGTGCCAGCAGCTGGGGGGGACGGCGTCTCAGGGAGACCCAGTACTTC
TRBJ2-1,-,TRBV19,-,CASSIQGPYNEQFF,TGTGCCAGTAGTATCCAGGGTCCCTACAATGAGCAGTTCTTC
TRBJ2-2,few,TRBV19,-,CATLGTGELFF,TGTGCCACCCTAGGTACCGGGGAGCTGTTTTTT
TRBJ1-1,few,TRBV7-3,-,CASSSSPANTEAFF,TGTGCCAGCAGCTCCAGCCCGGCGAACACTGAAGCTTTCTTT
TRBJ2-1,-,TRBV14,-,CASSQDRNPYNEQFF,TGTGCCAGCAGCCAGGACCGCAACCCCTACAATGAGCAGTTCTTC
TRBJ2-2,few,TRBV15,-,CATSRDNPPGGTGELFF,TGTGCCACCAGCAGAGATAACCCTCCCGGAGGGACCGGGGAGCTGTTTTTT
TRBJ2-1,few,TRBV6-2/TRBV6-3,TRBD2,CASSRSGGAFPEQFF,TGTGCCAGCAGCAGAAGCGGGGGGGCCTTCCCTGAGCAGTTCTTC
TRBJ2-5,many,TRBV12-3/TRBV12-4,-,CASRAGSSQETQYF,TGTGCCAGCAGGGCCGGGTCTTCGCAAGAGACCCAGTACTTC
TRBJ1-1,many,TRBV28,-,CASSPNSKEAGVTEAFF,TGTGCCAGCAGTCCGAATTCCAAGGAGGCAGGGGTAACTGAAGCTTTCTTT
TRBJ2-1,-,TRBV15,-,CATSPSKRKDYNEQFF,TGTGCCACCTCACCGAGTAAGCGGAAGGACTACAATGAGCAGTTCTTC
TRBJ2-5,few,TRBV12-3/TRBV12-4,-,CASSYQGRLETQYF,TGTGCCAGCAGCTACCAGGGGAGGCTAGAGACCCAGTACTTC
TRBJ2-5,-,TRBV28,TRBD2,CASATLLGGWPQETQYF,TGTGCCAGCGCAACCCTCCTCGGGGGGTGGCCCCAAGAGACCCAGTACTTC
TRBJ2-4,few,TRBV6-5,-,CASTEGRIQYF,TGTGCCAGCACCGAGGGGCGCATTCAGTACTTC
TRBJ2-1,-,TRBV5-6,TRBD2,CASSSGAGAYNEQFF,TGTGCCAGCAGCTCCGGCGCGGGGGCCTACAATGAGCAGTTCTTC
TRBJ2-7,few,TRBV12-3/TRBV12-4,TRBD1,CASSFTGEWDEQYF,TGTGCCAGCAGTTTCACAGGGGAGTGGGACGAGCAGTACTTC
TRBJ1-1,-,TRBV11-2,TRBD1,CASSLWDRGVLGEAFF,TGTGCCAGCAGCTTATGGGACAGGGGGGTCCTGGGTGAAGCTTTCTTT
TRBJ2-7,-,TRBV14,-,CASSYLGGSYEQYF,TGTGCCAGCAGCTACTTAGGGGGGTCCTACGAGCAGTACTTC
TRBJ2-5,-,TRBV4-1,-,CASSLNPGSQETQYF,TGCGCCAGCAGCCTTAACCCGGGCAGCCAAGAGACCCAGTACTTC
TRBJ2-5,many,TRBV7-2,-,CASRDGGLEETQYF,TGTGCCAGCAGGGACGGGGGATTGGAAGAGACCCAGTACTTC
TRBJ1-1,few,TRBV20-1,-,CSARDPPKTEAFF,TGCAGTGCTAGAGATCCCCCGAAGACTGAAGCTTTCTTT
TRBJ2-2,-,TRBV7-9,-,CASSTDRDWSGELFF,TGTGCCAGCAGCACCGACAGGGACTGGTCCGGGGAGCTGTTTTTT
TRBJ1-5,-,TRBV27,-,CASSLSRRSGNQPQHF,TGTGCCAGCAGTTTATCGAGGAGGTCTGGCAATCAGCCCCAGCATTTT
TRBJ2-3,many,TRBV27,-,CASGGPSTDTQYF,TGTGCCAGCGGGGGGCCCAGCACAGATACGCAGTATTTT
TRBJ2-7,many,TRBV7-9,TRBD1,CASSSGQGAYEQYF,TGTGCCAGCAGCTCGGGACAGGGAGCCTACGAGCAGTACTTC
TRBJ1-2,-,TRBV28,-,CASTEWGIANYGYTF,TGTGCCAGCACTGAATGGGGAATAGCTAACTATGGCTACACCTTC
TRBJ1-2,-,TRBV29-1,TRBD1,CSVEGRDSREWDYGYTF,TGCAGCGTTGAAGGTCGGGACAGCCGGGAGTGGGACTATGGCTACACCTTC
TRBJ1-5,-,TRBV6-2/TRBV6-3,-,CASRVGQNNQPQHF,TGTGCCAGCAGGGTCGGACAGAACAATCAGCCCCAGCATTTT
TRBJ2-3,few,TRBV12-3/TRBV12-4,-,CASSLGHGTDTQYF,TGTGCCAGCAGTTTGGGGCACGGCACAGATACGCAGTATTTT
TRBJ2-1,-,TRBV4-1,TRBD2,CASSPSGGGASYNEQFF,TGCGCCAGCAGCCCGTCAGGCGGGGGGGCCTCCTACAATGAGCAGTTCTTC
TRBJ2-4,few,TRBV7-6,-,CASSFTPGTDQYF,TGTGCCAGCAGCTTCACTCCCGGCACTGATCAGTACTTC
TRBJ2-3,-,TRBV12-3/TRBV12-4,TRBD2,CASSFISGGTDTQYF,TGTGCCAGCAGTTTTATTAGCGGGGGCACAGATACGCAGTATTTT
TRBJ2-7,few,TRBV4-1,-,CASSQERQGMVEQYF,TGCGCCAGCAGCCAAGAACGGCAGGGGATGGTCGAGCAGTACTTC